These T cell receptor delta chains were read from a single sample in a study of gamma delta lymphoproliferative disorders and STAT genes. TCRdb fed the multiplex PCR reads into CATT to redo clone calling. The sample lists 700 or so delta-chain clones, approximately 1.5% occurring once. The sequenced material came from blood. These receptors were obtained from a human donor in good health. CDR3s leave out the opening cysteine and the closing phenylalanine or tryptophan.

V gene: TRDV2
CDR3 length: 16
CDR3 protein: ACDTVAWGISKTDKLI

V gene: TRDV2
CDR3 length: 17
CDR3 protein: ACDPVLRTGGYKSDKLI

V gene: TRDV2
CDR3 length: 20
CDR3 protein: ACDSLGVLGDTRPWDTRQMF

V gene: TRDV2
CDR3 length: 14
CDR3 protein: ACDRPFGGYADKLI

V gene: TRDV2
CDR3 length: 15
CDR3 protein: ACDTLTGGSALGKLI

V gene: TRDV2
CDR3 length: 16
CDR3 protein: ARPGGAGGYATTAQLF

V gene: TRDV2
CDR3 length: 15
CDR3 protein: ACDPVLGDSYTDKLI

V gene: TRDV2
CDR3 length: 17
CDR3 protein: ACDIVTGGSMRYTDKLI

V gene: TRDV2
CDR3 length: 17
CDR3 protein: ACDTVAQAAGGYADKLI

V gene: TRDV2
CDR3 length: 13
CDR3 protein: ACDSVGESTDKLI

V gene: TRDV2
CDR3 length: 16
CDR3 protein: ACDTVGLGENGADKLI

V gene: TRDV2
CDR3 length: 16
CDR3 protein: ACDTLLGDTRSTDKLI

V gene: TRDV2
CDR3 length: 16
CDR3 protein: ACDTVGDLVGDTDKLI

V gene: TRAV38-2/DV8
CDR3 length: 13
CDR3 protein: AYREKGGDTRELI

V gene: TRDV2
CDR3 length: 19
CDR3 protein: ACDTTVLGDTSSWDTRQMF

V gene: TRDV1
CDR3 length: 15
CDR3 protein: ALGELYWGRSTDKLI

V gene: TRDV1
CDR3 length: 15
CDR3 protein: ALGWGGYPSLTAQLF

V gene: TRAV38-2/DV8
CDR3 length: 24
CDR3 protein: AYRSQKPFLKEGGGYPPWYTDKLI

V gene: TRDV2
CDR3 length: 12
CDR3 protein: ACDPVGDERPLI

V gene: TRDV3
CDR3 length: 14
CDR3 protein: ALRHFWGIRTDKLI

V gene: TRDV1
CDR3 length: 19
CDR3 protein: ALGELALKNWGIQRTDKLI

V gene: TRAV36/DV7
CDR3 length: 14
CDR3 protein: ASRRAHYLYTDKLI

V gene: TRDV2
CDR3 length: 13
CDR3 protein: ACSLGDTGPDKLI

V gene: TRDV2
CDR3 length: 14
CDR3 protein: ACAYWGIRDTDKLI

V gene: TRDV2
CDR3 length: 13
CDR3 protein: ACDTLGGPTDKLI

V gene: TRDV2
CDR3 length: 17
CDR3 protein: ACDTVGETGRTYTDKLI

V gene: TRDV2
CDR3 length: 17
CDR3 protein: ACAYWGMGSGGYTDKLI

V gene: TRDV2
CDR3 length: 16
CDR3 protein: ACDTLTGGSLGGDKLI

V gene: TRDV2
CDR3 length: 16
CDR3 protein: ACDSLGGSSWDTRQMF

V gene: TRDV2
CDR3 length: 18
CDR3 protein: ACDTVLGDTGERGTDKLI

V gene: TRDV2
CDR3 length: 11
CDR3 protein: ACDTGGSDKLI

V gene: TRAV29/DV5
CDR3 length: 18
CDR3 protein: AASRDACPGGLVPGDKLI

V gene: TRDV1
CDR3 length: 13
CDR3 protein: ALGEPVGDTDKLI

V gene: TRDV2
CDR3 length: 17
CDR3 protein: ACDSLGVLGDTGPDKLI

V gene: TRDV2
CDR3 length: 16
CDR3 protein: ACDTGRGDSWDTRQMF

V gene: TRDV2
CDR3 length: 22
CDR3 protein: ACDPLGKRPLDTGGYTHTDKLI

V gene: TRAV38-2/DV8
CDR3 length: 24
CDR3 protein: AYRNQKPFLKEGGGFPPWYTDKLI

V gene: TRDV1
CDR3 length: 21
CDR3 protein: ALGELVRLRRMYWGITTDKLI

V gene: TRDV2
CDR3 length: 13
CDR3 protein: ACDTLTGGSDKLI

V gene: TRDV2
CDR3 length: 15
CDR3 protein: ACDTGGYAKNTDKLI

V gene: TRDV2
CDR3 length: 15
CDR3 protein: ACDSYWGNRYTDKLI

V gene: TRDV2
CDR3 length: 15
CDR3 protein: ACDRPFGGSALGKLI

V gene: TRDV2
CDR3 length: 17
CDR3 protein: ACDTVTPRGNRYTDKLI

V gene: TRDV2
CDR3 length: 17
CDR3 protein: ACDEVLGDTGGYADKLI